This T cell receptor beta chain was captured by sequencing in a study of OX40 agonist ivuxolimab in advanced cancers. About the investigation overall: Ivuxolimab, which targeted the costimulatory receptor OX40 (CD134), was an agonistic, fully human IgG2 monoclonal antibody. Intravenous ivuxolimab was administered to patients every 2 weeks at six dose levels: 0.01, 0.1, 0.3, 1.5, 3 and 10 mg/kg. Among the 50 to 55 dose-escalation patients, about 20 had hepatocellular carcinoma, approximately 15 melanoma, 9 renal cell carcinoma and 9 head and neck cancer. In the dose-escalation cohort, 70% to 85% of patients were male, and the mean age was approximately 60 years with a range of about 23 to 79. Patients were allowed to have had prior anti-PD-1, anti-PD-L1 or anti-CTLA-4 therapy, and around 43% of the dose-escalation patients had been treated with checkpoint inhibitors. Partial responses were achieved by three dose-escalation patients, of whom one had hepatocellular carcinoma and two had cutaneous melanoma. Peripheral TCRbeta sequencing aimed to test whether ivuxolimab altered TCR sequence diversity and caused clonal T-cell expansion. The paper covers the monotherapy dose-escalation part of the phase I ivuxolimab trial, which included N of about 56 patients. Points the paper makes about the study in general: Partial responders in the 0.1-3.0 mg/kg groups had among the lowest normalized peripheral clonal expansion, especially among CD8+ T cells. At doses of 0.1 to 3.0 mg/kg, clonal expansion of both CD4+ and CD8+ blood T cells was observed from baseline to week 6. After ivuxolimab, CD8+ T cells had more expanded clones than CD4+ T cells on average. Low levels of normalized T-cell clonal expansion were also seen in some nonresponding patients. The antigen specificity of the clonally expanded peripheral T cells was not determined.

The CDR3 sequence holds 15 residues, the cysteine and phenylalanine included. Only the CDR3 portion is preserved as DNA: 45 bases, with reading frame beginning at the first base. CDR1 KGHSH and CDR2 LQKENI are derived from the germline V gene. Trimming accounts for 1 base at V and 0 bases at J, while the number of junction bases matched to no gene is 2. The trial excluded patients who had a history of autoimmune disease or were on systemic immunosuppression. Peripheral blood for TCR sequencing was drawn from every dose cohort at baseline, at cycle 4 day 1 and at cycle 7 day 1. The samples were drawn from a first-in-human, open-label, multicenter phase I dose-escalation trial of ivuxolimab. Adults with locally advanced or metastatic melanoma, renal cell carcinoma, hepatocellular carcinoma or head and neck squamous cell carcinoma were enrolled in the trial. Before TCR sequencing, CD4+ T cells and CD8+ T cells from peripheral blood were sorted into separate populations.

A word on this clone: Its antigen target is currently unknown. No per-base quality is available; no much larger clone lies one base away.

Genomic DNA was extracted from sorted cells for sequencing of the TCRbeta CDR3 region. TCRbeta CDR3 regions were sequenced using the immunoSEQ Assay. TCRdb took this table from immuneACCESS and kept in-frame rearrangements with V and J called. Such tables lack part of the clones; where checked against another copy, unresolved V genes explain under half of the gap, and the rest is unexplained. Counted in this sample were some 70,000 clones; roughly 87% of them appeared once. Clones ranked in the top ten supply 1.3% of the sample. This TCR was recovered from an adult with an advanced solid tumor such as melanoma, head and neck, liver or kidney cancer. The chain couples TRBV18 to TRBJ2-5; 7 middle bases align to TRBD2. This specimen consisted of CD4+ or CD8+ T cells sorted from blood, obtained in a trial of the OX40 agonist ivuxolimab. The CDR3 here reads CASSPLGGYQETQYF. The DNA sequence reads TGTGCCAGCTCACCACTGGGGGGGTACCAAGAGACCCAGTACTTC. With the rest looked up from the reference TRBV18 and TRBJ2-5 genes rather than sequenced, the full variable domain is NAGVMQNPRHLVRRRGQEARLRCSPMKGHSHVYWYRQLPEEGLKFMVYLQKENIIDESGMPKERFSAEFPKEGPSILRIQQVVRGDSAAYFCASSPLGGYQETQYFGPGTRLLVL.